Listed here are 21 T cell receptor beta chains from one sample, sequenced in a study of blood T cell repertoires in COVID-19. TCRdb's table, derived via immunoSEQ multiplex PCR, lists solely in-frame clones and lacks some. Of just over 650,000 clones listed, about 90% were seen once; the top ten hold around 0.3%. Input material: peripheral blood. The receptor set was obtained from a young woman with acute or convalescent COVID-19.

On this clone itself: This sample includes further DNA sequences coding for the same CDR3. This chain links TRBV3-1 (or the pseudogene TRBV3-2) with TRBJ2-7, with a tentative D call TRBD2 (6 bases). The germline gives CDR1 LGHDT, CDR2 YNNKEL (reference sequence). Trimming removed 4 bases at V and 4 bases at J, with 11 bases between. The CDR3 has 13 residues. CDR3 nucleotide sequence: TGTGCCAGCAGCCCCGGGACTGGGTACGAGCAGTACTTC. Translated: CASSPGTGYEQYF.

J is TRBJ1-5 and V is TRBV18; no firm D call. Trimming pared 4 bases from V and 4 bases from J, leaving 8 bases between. The CDR3 loop spans 13 amino acids. The V gene's germline CDR1 is KGHSH and CDR2 LQKENI. The CDR3 DNA reads as TGTGCCAGCTCACTATGGCCGAATCAGCCCCAGCATTTT. It encodes CASSLWPNQPQHF.

The chain carries TRBV6-5 and TRBJ1-4; 10 nucleotides line up with TRBD1. J gave up 8 bases and V 5 bases, and 8 bases lay outside the gene matches. The CDR3 is made up of 15 amino acids. The germline V gene has CDR1 MNHEY and CDR2 SVGAGI. This chain's CDR3 is CASSSDRGPTEKLFF. CDR3 in DNA: TGTGCCAGCAGTAGCGACAGGGGGCCCACCGAAAAACTGTTTTTT.

The CDR3, as DNA: TGCGCCAGCAGCCAAGCACCGGACAGGGGGCTTCCAGATACGCAGTATTTT. Its translation is CASSQAPDRGLPDTQYF. The rearrangement uses TRBV4-1 and TRBJ2-3; 11 positions agree with TRBD1. Germline lookup yields CDR1 MGHRA and CDR2 YSYEKL. The CDR3 is 17 amino acids. The trim removed 1 base at V and 4 bases at J, leaving 7 bases unmatched.

This clone came up a few times. The chain is built from TRBV19 and TRBJ1-3; 10 nucleotides align to TRBD1. The CDR3 is 16 residues long. The germline gives CDR1 LNHDA, CDR2 SQIVND (reference sequence). Trimming at V came to 3 bases and at J to 2 bases, leaving 4 bases not matched to a gene. The CDR3 sequence is CASSMGQGFPGNTIYF. CDR3 coding DNA: TGTGCCAGTAGTATGGGACAGGGGTTCCCTGGAAACACCATATATTTT.

The rearrangement joins TRBV4-3 to TRBJ2-1; TRBD1 might be the D (6 bases). The germline CDR1 and CDR2 sequences are LGHNA and YSLEER. CDR3 size: 15 residues. Trimming removed 0 bases from V and 2 bases from J, with 8 bases in between. CDR3 region: CASSQDRGPYNEQFF. The CDR3 nucleotides are TGCGCCAGCAGCCAAGACAGGGGCCCCTACAATGAGCAGTTCTTC.

This chain joins TRBV6-5 and TRBJ1-3, with D possibly TRBD1 on 5 matching bases. Per the germline V gene, CDR1 is MNHEY and CDR2 is SVGAGI. Deletions cut 4 bases from V and 1 base from J, with 8 bases between. This CDR3 has 14 residues. The CDR3 DNA reads as TGTGCCAGCAGTTTAGACAGTTCTGGAAACACCATATATTTT. The encoded protein is CASSLDSSGNTIYF.

The chain recombines TRBV9 with TRBJ2-7, with a possible D match to TRBD2 (5 bases). Trimming stripped 2 bases from V and 6 bases from J, with 15 bases between. The CDR3 consists of 14 residues. Germline values: CDR1 SGDLS, CDR2 YYNGEE. As DNA, the CDR3 is TGTGCCAGCAGCGTCCGGACGGACTCCGGCGAGCAGTACTTC. Protein product: CASSVRTDSGEQYF.

The rearrangement uses TRBV4-1 and TRBJ1-2, with TRBD1 identical over 9 bases. Looked up from germline, CDR1 is MGHRA and CDR2 is YSYEKL. J lost 4 bases, V lost 2 bases, and 8 bases had no gene match. This CDR3 is 16 amino acids long. As DNA, the CDR3 is TGCGCCAGCAGCCAACCCCGGGACAGGGCGTCCTATGGCTACACCTTC. Protein sequence: CASSQPRDRASYGYTF.

This rearrangement joins TRBV5-6 to TRBJ2-7; no firm D call. Germline CDR1 and CDR2: SGHDT and YYEEEE. V was pared by 1 base and J by 2 bases, with 7 bases between. The CDR3 has 13 residues. The CDR3 spells CASSLPGTYEQYF. The CDR3 DNA is TGTGCCAGCAGCTTGCCAGGTACCTACGAGCAGTACTTC.

The chain is built from TRBV2 and TRBJ1-5, with 11 nucleotides matching TRBD1. The CDR3 covers 14 residues. The germline CDR1 and CDR2 sequences are SNHLY and FYNNEI. V shed 8 bases, J shed 4 bases, and the junction held 4 bases outside the gene matches. For the CDR3, the DNA is TGTGCCAGCGGGGACAGGGGGGTTAATCAGCCCCAGCATTTT. Its translation is CASGDRGVNQPQHF.

The rearrangement uses TRBV7-2 and TRBJ1-5, with 10 bases fitting TRBD1. V lost 1 base and J lost 2; bases outside the gene matches: 5. Germline loops: CDR1 SGHTA, CDR2 FQGNSA. CDR3 length equals 17 residues. As DNA, the CDR3 is TGTGCCAGCAGCTTAGTGACGGGGACAGGGGGCAATCAGCCCCAGCATTTT. This gives the protein CASSLVTGTGGNQPQHF.

This chain links TRBV28 with TRBJ2-1, with 8 bases matching TRBD1. Germline lookup yields CDR1 MDHEN and CDR2 SYDVKM. The junction had 19 bases not matched to a gene; V was cut back by 5 bases and J by 7 bases. The CDR3 loop spans 18 amino acids. CDR3 nucleotide sequence: TGTGCCAGCAGTCCAAATTCCCAAGACAGGGGTGTAGGAAATGAGCAGTTCTTC. As protein: CASSPNSQDRGVGNEQFF.

V gene TRBV6-6 combines with J gene TRBJ1-3; D is unclear. The CDR3 covers 15 residues. Germline lookup yields CDR1 MNHNY and CDR2 SVGAGI (reference sequence). The V gene lost 2 bases and the J gene lost 0 bases, with 8 bases spanning the gap. CDR3 nucleotide sequence: TGTGCCAGCAGTTACGACGGGTACTCTGGAAACACCATATATTTT. It translates to CASSYDGYSGNTIYF.

The chain couples TRBV5-1 to TRBJ2-3; possible D gene TRBD2, 6 bases. Per germline, CDR1 SGHRS and CDR2 YFSETQ. V was shortened by 5 bases and J by 3 bases, with 13 bases between the two germline ends. The CDR3 spans 14 residues. DNA for the CDR3: TGCGCCAGCAGTGGCGGGGTAGGGACAGATACGCAGTATTTT. Amino acids: CASSGGVGTDTQYF.

The chain recombines TRBV12-5 with TRBJ2-7, with D unresolved. This CDR3 is built from 12 residues. Trimming pared 4 bases from V and 5 bases from J, leaving 9 bases between. The germline gives CDR1 LGHNT, CDR2 FRNRAP. The CDR3 DNA follows: TGTGCTAGTGGTTCGATACACAACGAGCAGTACTTC. Residues: CASGSIHNEQYF.

The sample holds a few counts of this clone. The J gene is TRBJ1-1, the V gene TRBV7-9; D uncertain. The CDR3 contains 14 residues. Germline-derived CDR1 and CDR2 are SEHNR and FQNEAQ (reference sequence). Trimming took 3 bases from V and 7 from J, leaving 15 bases between them. CDR3 loop: CASSFRQTLGEAFF. The DNA of the CDR3 is TGTGCCAGCAGCTTCCGTCAGACATTAGGTGAAGCTTTCTTT.

V usage is TRBV19 and J usage is TRBJ1-2; D is undetermined. Trimming removed 2 bases at V and 8 bases at J, with 12 bases between. The CDR3 extends over 13 amino acids. Per germline, CDR1 LNHDA and CDR2 SQIVND (reference sequence). CDR3 region: CASSIIAGRGYTF. CDR3 DNA sequence: TGTGCCAGTAGTATAATAGCGGGGAGGGGCTACACCTTC. Full variable domain (remainder filled in from reference TRBV19 and TRBJ1-2): DGGITQSPKYLFRKEGQNVTLSCEQNLNHDAMYWYRQDPGQGLRLIYYSQIVNDFQKGDIAEGYSVSREKKESFPLTVTSAQKNPTAFYLCASSIIAGRGYTFGSGTRLTVV.

This rearrangement joins TRBV30 to TRBJ2-5; TRBD2 matches at 9 bases. J lost 7 bases, V lost 0 bases, and 9 bases had no gene match. The CDR3 runs 15 residues. Looked up from germline, CDR1 is GTSNPN and CDR2 is SVGIG (reference sequence). CDR3 amino acids: CAWSVLAGPSRTQYF. CDR3 coding DNA: TGTGCCTGGAGTGTACTAGCGGGTCCCTCTAGGACCCAGTACTTC.

This chain joins TRBV3-1 (or the pseudogene TRBV3-2) and TRBJ1-5; 7 nucleotides agree with TRBD1. V trimming: 0 bases; J trimming: 9 bases; junction bases outside the gene matches: 2. The CDR3 consists of 13 residues. Germline CDR1 and CDR2: LGHDT and YNNKEL (reference sequence). This CDR3 is CASSQDQGGPQHF. The CDR3 DNA reads TGTGCCAGCAGCCAAGATCAGGGGGGGCCCCAGCATTTT.

The rearrangement uses TRBV29-1 and TRBJ1-1; TRBD1 matches at 8 bases. This CDR3 is 11 amino acids long. The J segment lost 6 bases and the V segment lost 6 bases, leaving 3 bases of the junction unmatched. Germline V gene sequence: CDR1 SQVTM, CDR2 ANQGSEA. CDR3 sequence: CSVTGVAEAFF. CDR3 in DNA: TGCAGCGTGACAGGGGTGGCTGAAGCTTTCTTT.